Listed below are T cell receptor beta chains from one sample, sequenced in a study of cytomegalovirus exposure and HLA in healthy donors. Some clones are missing from TCRdb's copy, which holds only in-frame ones; the method was immunoSEQ multiplex PCR. The sample carries about 220,000 clones, 90% to 95% recorded once. The sequenced sample was PBMCs. Receptor source: a woman aged 18-29 years in good health and CMV-seronegative. Both conserved end residues are part of each CDR3. Each record gives: clone size, J gene, V gene, D gene, CDR3 DNA, CDR3 protein. A D gene is named only where the DNA matches it firmly. Clone size is shown for a subset of rows, as once, few, many or a class of expanded clone.

>-|TRBJ1-1|TRBV9|-
TGTGCCAGCAGCGTAGCTGGGGGGGCTCGGGGCACTGAAGCTTTCTTT
CASSVAGGARGTEAFF
>-|TRBJ2-5|TRBV19|TRBD1
TGTGCCAGTAGTATGGGGACAGGGGGCGGAGAGACCCAGTACTTC
CASSMGTGGGETQYF
>-|TRBJ2-2|TRBV5-4|-
TGTGCCAGCAGCTTCTGGCTAGCTTCCGGGGAGCTGTTTTTT
CASSFWLASGELFF
>-|TRBJ1-1|TRBV11-1|-
TGTGCCAGCAGCTTAGTGGGCAGGGTTGAAGCTTTCTTT
CASSLVGRVEAFF
>once|TRBJ2-7|TRBV4-1|TRBD2
TGCGCCAGCAGCCAAGAACGGCTAGCGGGAGTACCCTACGAGCAGTACTTC
CASSQERLAGVPYEQYF
>-|TRBJ2-7|TRBV28|TRBD2
TGTGCCAGCAGTTTAGATCGGCTGGGCGGGAGGGCCCTTACGGTTTACGAGCAGTACTTC
CASSLDRLGGRALTVYEQYF
>-|TRBJ2-3|TRBV10-1|TRBD2
TGCGCCAGCTCTAGGGAGGGAGGAGAGACAGATACGCAGTATTTT
CASSREGGETDTQYF
>-|TRBJ1-1|TRBV19|TRBD1
TGTGCCAGTAGCCCTCAGGGGGTAGGGACTGAAGCTTTCTTT
CASSPQGVGTEAFF
>-|TRBJ2-1|TRBV29-1|TRBD2
TGCAGCGTTGGTCTAGCGGGACCTTGCTACAATGAGCAGTTCTTC
CSVGLAGPCYNEQFF
>-|TRBJ1-2|TRBV7-6|-
TGTGCCAGCAGCCCGTTGAGCGGGGGGCGAGGCTACACCTTC
CASSPLSGGRGYTF
>-|TRBJ2-1|TRBV23-1|TRBD2
TGCGCCAGCGGGCGGACTAGCGGGTCCCCCTACAATGAGCAGTTCTTC
CASGRTSGSPYNEQFF
>-|TRBJ1-1|TRBV18|-
TGTGCCAGCTCAAAGACGGTACGGGGCACTGAAGCTTTCTTT
CASSKTVRGTEAFF
>-|TRBJ2-1|TRBV5-1|-
TGCGCCAGCAGCTTGGCCATAGCCGCTAGCGACAATGAGCAGTTCTTC
CASSLAIAASDNEQFF
>once|TRBJ2-2|TRBV28|TRBD2
TGTGCCAGCAGTTTGGGGGGACTAGCGGCGATCCCCGGGGAGCTGTTTTTT
CASSLGGLAAIPGELFF
>-|TRBJ2-1|TRBV5-4|-
TGTGCCAGCAGCTTGCCTAGAACTGATGAGCAGTTCTTC
CASSLPRTDEQFF
>-|TRBJ2-5|TRBV6-1|TRBD2
TGTGCCAGCAGTGTGGTGCTAGCGGGAGGTGAGACCCAGTACTTC
CASSVVLAGGETQYF
>-|TRBJ2-5|TRBV6-1|TRBD2
TGTGCCAGCAAACGACTAGCGGGAGGAGAAGAGACCCAGTACTTC
CASKRLAGGEETQYF
>-|TRBJ2-3|TRBV5-1|TRBD1
TGCGCCAGCAGCTTCGCCTTGGGACAGGGCACAGATACGCAGTATTTT
CASSFALGQGTDTQYF
>once|TRBJ1-1|TRBV6-1|-
TGTGCCAGCAGTACGACAGGGAACACTGAAGCTTTCTTT
CASSTTGNTEAFF
>-|TRBJ2-6|TRBV29-1|TRBD2
TGCAGCGTTCTAGCGTCCGGGGGGGACTCTGGGGCCAACGTCCTGACTTTC
CSVLASGGDSGANVLTF
>-|TRBJ2-7|TRBV13|-
TGTGCCAGCAGCTTAGACATCTCCTACGAGCAGTACTTC
CASSLDISYEQYF
>-|TRBJ1-2|TRBV11-2|TRBD1
TGTGCCAGCAGCCACAGGGGGGCTCGCGCAGACTATGGCTACACCTTC
CASSHRGARADYGYTF
>-|TRBJ1-2|TRBV6-5|TRBD1
TGTGCCAGCAGTGACAGGGGAGGTAACTATGGCTACACCTTC
CASSDRGGNYGYTF
>-|TRBJ1-4|TRBV7-2|-
TGTGCCAGCAGGGGGGCCAGGGGCAATGGGGAAAAACTGTTTTTT
CASRGARGNGEKLFF
>-|TRBJ2-2|TRBV15|-
TGTGCCACCAGCCCTCGCGGCGCTTCGAACACCGGGGAGCTGTTTTTT
CATSPRGASNTGELFF
>once|TRBJ2-7|TRBV5-5|-
TGTGCCAGCAGCTTAGGGGACGGGGGACCCTACGAGCAGTACTTC
CASSLGDGGPYEQYF
>-|TRBJ1-1|TRBV5-1|-
TGCGCCAGCAGCCTTGGGAGGTTGGGCACTGAAGCTTTCTTT
CASSLGRLGTEAFF
>-|TRBJ2-7|TRBV28|-
TGTGCCAGCAGTTTTCCCAGACTTCCCTACGAGCAGTACTTC
CASSFPRLPYEQYF
>-|TRBJ1-5|TRBV6-5|-
TGTGCCAGCAGTTACTCGAGGGACAATCGGCAGCCCCAGCATTTT
CASSYSRDNRQPQHF
>-|TRBJ2-7|TRBV29-1|-
TGCAGCGCCCAGACAGACTCCTACGAGCAGTACTTC
CSAQTDSYEQYF